This T cell receptor beta chain was identified in a study of monozygotic twins with inflammatory bowel disease (dated 2019 in TCRdb). Regarding the research as a whole: The full study comprised 28 monozygotic twin pairs: nine German pairs (four IBD-concordant, five IBD-discordant) and 19 IBD-discordant Danish pairs. Each individual had, on average, about 151 000 unique TCRalpha sequences and 181 000 unique TCRbeta sequences available for analysis. The search for disease-associated traits relied mainly on comparing IBD patients with their genetically identical healthy co-twins within discordant pairs.

Per the germline V gene (reference sequence), DFQATT is the CDR1 and SNEGSKA is the CDR2. The CDR3 holds 12 amino acids from the cysteine to the phenylalanine. Only the protein sequence is given. An approximately 2.3 ml peripheral blood sample was drawn into PAXgene tubes per donor and stored at -80°C. Without any T cell sorting, total RNA was extracted from whole blood using the PAXgene blood miRNA kit on an automated QIAcube. Peripheral blood from monozygotic twin pairs who were concordant or discordant for inflammatory bowel disease underwent deep TCRalpha and TCRbeta repertoire profiling using unique molecular barcoding. Smoking habits were recorded for all twin pairs, and individuals were classified as current, former or never smokers. The library relied on 5' RACE. The input for every TCR library was around 4,000 ng of total RNA. For each sample, cDNA was synthesized in eight separate reactions using SMARTScribe reverse transcriptase. Unique molecular identifiers containing a 6-nucleotide sample barcode were introduced through template switching during cDNA synthesis. TCRalpha and TCRbeta cDNA was amplified in two nested PCRs of approximately 17 and 9 cycles, and bead purification was carried out after each PCR. Before amplification, the cDNA was treated with uracil DNA-glycosylase and purified using the QIAquick PCR purification kit. The second PCR was the step at which Illumina TruSeq-compatible adapters and sample-specific barcodes were added. TapeStation and Qubit were used to check library quality and concentration, and 4.5 to 6 ng of each library was pooled. Sequencing of the pooled libraries was done on an Illumina HiSeq2500 single-index Rapid Run using custom sequencing primers and 2 x 100 bp reads. As for the authors' bioinformatics: MiGEC version 1.2.6 was used for UMI-based consensus assembly to correct PCR and sequencing errors. MiXCR version 2.1.1 was used for V(D)J alignment, clonotype assembly and CDR3 extraction. To normalise gene usage, clonotype sharing and MAIT/NKT TCR abundance, the top 1000, 10 000 and 20 000 clonotypes in each sample were analysed. After downsampling to 27 000 UMIs, diversity was calculated as the inverse Simpson index using the vegan R package. Paired Mann-Whitney U tests on discordant twin pairs were used, with Benjamini-Hochberg multiple-testing correction. Reprocessed by TCRdb, the reads give a single entry per CDR3 protein sequence, without DNA. V and J calls and clone size were set by TCRdb, not the authors. The table of this sample itemizes about 160,000 distinct CDR3 sequences. The biggest ten clones account for around 2.4% of the sample.

Results the study describes overall, beyond this receptor: No difference in repertoire similarity was observed between concordant and discordant twins, possibly owing to limited statistical power. Background noise and inter-individual variability may have been introduced into the repertoires by the differing immunosuppressive treatments among patients. The results gave no support for a single strong signal or clonotype linked to IBD. The analysis was unable to tell apart different T cell subtypes. Measured by the inverse Simpson index, TCRbeta repertoire diversity was lower in IBD patients than in their healthy co-twins. Compared with healthy twins, IBD patients shared fewer clonotypes with other individuals, and the difference was most pronounced in patients with signs of disease activity.

As for this clonotype: Its antigen has not been determined.

Sequenced: blood. The V and J genes are TRBV20-1 and TRBJ1-5. The TCR was taken from a human donor with ulcerative colitis or Crohn's disease, or a healthy co-twin of an affected twin (not recorded which). The CDR3 region reads CSARDGSAPQHF.